This T cell receptor (beta chain) was identified during a study of cytomegalovirus exposure and HLA in healthy donors (dated by TCRdb to about 2017). Background for the entire study: An earlier analysis of roughly 570 of the donors reported roughly 300 Gb of sequence data and around 120 million unique TCR beta sequences obtained from 150 million to 200 million T cells. An early release covering roughly 600 HLA-typed donors comprised 250 to 350 gigabases of sequencing data and approximately 85 million unique TCR sequences. The genetic ancestry cluster associated with self-reported Caucasian donors included 70% to 85% of the approximately 400 genotyped donors. The aim of the study was to test whether cataloging public T cell receptors could identify signatures of past pathogen exposure. Using immunosequencing, the study profiled T cell repertoires from fewer than 700 subjects and related those repertoires to cytomegalovirus serostatus. Besides the first cohort of approximately 670 subjects, a separate validation cohort made up of 120 different subjects was used. To predict cytomegalovirus infection status, the study combined high-throughput TCR immunosequencing, statistical association of individual TCRs with disease status, and machine learning. To study patterns of TCR occurrence, a later analysis re-analyzed previously published TCR beta repertoires from 600 to 750 donors and added high-resolution HLA genotyping. Rather than using new phenotypic data, the later analysis identified candidate immune exposures from TCR beta sequences and from how often those sequences occurred across donors. In an earlier analysis of 587 of the donors, high-throughput TCR beta sequencing was used to judge whether each TCR beta V gene segment behaved as functional or pseudogenic. Alongside the repertoire data, information on donor age, sex, ethnicity and CMV serostatus was compiled. In a later genetic analysis, genome-wide SNP genotypes for about three fifths of the roughly 670 donors were used, and that subset was treated as a discovery cohort. Every discovery cohort repertoire had been produced on one sequencing platform. HLA typing included class I and class II loci at four-digit resolution. Typing coverage differed by locus: A, B, C, DRB1 and DQB1 were typed in roughly 620-630 donors, DQA1 in around 500, DPA1 in 600 to 610, and DPB1 in 450 to 480. Because of strong linkage in the cohort, roughly five DR-DQ haplotypes were treated as single units for association and clustering. Among a few hundred genotyped donors of the cohort, an average of around 240,000 unique TCR beta nucleotide sequences were sequenced per donor, roughly 18% of them non-productive. The paper's findings and limits, for the study overall: The 87-base-pair reads could not distinguish some IMGT-functional V segments, including TRBV6-2 and TRBV6-3, so those segments were excluded. Across donors, most TCR sequences were observed very rarely, whereas some public TCRs were present in many individuals. A few of the identified cytomegalovirus-associated TCR beta chains were confirmed in vitro to be specific for cytomegalovirus antigens. V-gene and J-gene trimming of TCR beta chains was associated with a missense DCLRE1C variant in a later genetic analysis, and the association was replicated in an independent cohort. Broadly in line with IMGT annotations, most TCR beta V segments showed up in productive rearrangements about 87% or about 30% of the time in an earlier analysis of 450 to 750 of the donors. According to a later analysis, TCR association rates differed among HLA loci, with DRB1 alleles showing the most associated TCRs and HLA-C alleles showing the fewest. In a later analysis, HLA-associated TCR beta chains showed more clonal expansion and lower generation probabilities than non-associated chains that were equally common. In the study, about 150 TCR beta chains were listed as associated with cytomegalovirus. For the cohort, immune exposure information was limited to CMV serostatus. The cohort was sequenced for TCR beta chains only, and without alpha or paired-chain data the features that could be detected were limited. According to a later analysis, most CMV-associated TCR beta chains appeared to be HLA-restricted, and the HLA associations seemed to be driven largely by CMV exposure. A group of highly shared sequence variants was considered likely to be a technical artifact of the sequencing pipeline. A later analysis associated 15,000 or so TCR beta sequences with specific HLA alleles at a false discovery rate of 0.05. The authors suggested that the approach could potentially be extended to other disease states and immunological phenotypes. A further reported finding was that TCR beta sequences accurately predicted the HLA-A and HLA-B alleles for most subjects in the first cohort. The earlier analysis of around 600 of the donors excluded some 15 rarely observed V segments, including chromosome 9 orphons, because counts were too low. Correlated functional status among segregating V segments might be attributable to linkage disequilibrium, but an unknown experimental factor could not be ruled out. When HLA alleles, especially DR and DQ, strongly co-occurred, attributing TCR associations to individual alleles was difficult. In a later genetic analysis, fewer N-insertions in productive TCRs were reported among donors in an Asian-associated ancestry cluster than the 666-donor mean. The classifier was reported to diagnose cytomegalovirus status with high specificity and sensitivity in both the original and validation cohorts. Because some donors lacked HLA typing at each locus, the association tests relied only on the typed subset. Several of the top co-occurrence clusters appeared to be linked to parvovirus B19, influenza, CMV and Epstein-Barr virus, according to a later analysis. Sequencing depth was assumed to be roughly uniform across donors in the presence/absence analyses, though that assumption may not hold.

This clone was recorded once. No cognate antigen has been identified for it. Base qualities are not recorded, but no much larger clone differs from it by a single base. Libraries were built with the immunoSEQ multiplex PCR assay. For the multiplex PCR, a mixture combining 60 forward primers for TCR Vbeta segments and 13 reverse primers for TCR Jbeta segments was used. The CDR3 region of rearranged TCR beta genes was amplified from genomic DNA by a multiplex PCR assay. The amplified TCR beta libraries were sequenced on the Illumina HiSeq System as 87-base-pair reads. As for the authors' bioinformatics: A later analysis counted about 80 million unique TCR beta chains across the approximately 700 repertoires, and 9 million to 14 million of these chains were shared by at least two donors. Raw reads were error-corrected and collapsed into unique sequences with a nearest-neighbor algorithm that merged closely related sequences to remove PCR and sequencing errors. V, D and J gene segments were assigned by aligning CDR3 sequences to IMGT reference sequences. For a sequence to be retained, a match of at least six nucleotides was required to both a V gene segment and a J gene segment. A rearrangement counted as productive if the CDR3 had no stop codons and remained in frame with V and J, and every other rearrangement counted as non-productive. Following IMGT convention, CDR3 was defined as the stretch from the second conserved V-encoded cysteine to the conserved J-encoded phenylalanine. In an earlier analysis of some 550 of the donors, sequences lacking an unambiguous match to a single V gene segment were excluded. In an earlier analysis of 587 of the donors, V segments were called functional above 56.7% productive rearrangements and were called segregating when the between-donor standard deviation exceeded 5%. A statistical classification framework was developed to diagnose cytomegalovirus status using the catalog of TCR beta chain sequences. In a later analysis, TCR nucleotide sequences were compared against IMGT/GENE-DB human TR gene sequences so that V and J genes could be assigned. The TCRdist pipeline was used in a later analysis to assign CDR3 sequences and most-parsimonious VDJ recombination scenarios. A later analysis defined each TCR beta chain by its CDR3 amino acid sequence plus V-gene family, and excluded reads lacking a unique V-gene family. In a later analysis, 550 to 650 highly shared, low-generation-probability nucleotide sequences were removed to address suspected cross-contamination and a sequencing artifact. In a later analysis, a clonal expansion index was calculated for each public chain from normalized within-repertoire ranks of inferred template counts. Generation probabilities in a later analysis came from a VDJ recombination model fitted to out-of-frame rearrangements, and those results were checked against IGoR. A later analysis scored TCR-TCR, TCR-HLA and TCR-CMV co-occurrence with hypergeometric tests, applying a repertoire-size bias correction to TCR pairs. To estimate false discovery rates, a later analysis permuted the HLA or CMV assignments 20 times. In a later analysis, co-occurring TCRs were grouped with DBSCAN, and TCRdist sequence similarity was added when clustering was performed within HLA-allele-positive subsets. Repertoires with fewer than 30,000 or more than 120,000 public chains were left out of co-occurrence clustering, as were a handful of repertoires with anomalous nucleotide sharing. This immuneACCESS table, as held by TCRdb, lists in-frame sequences with V and J called but not all clones. Of the missing ones, under half trace to an unresolved V gene in checked studies; the others have no known cause. The V and J calls and the clone size are those of that table, but D and trimming were determined from the DNA. Here the sample has some 150,000 clones; around 82% occur a single time. The leading ten clones occupy under 8% of the sample.

The CDR3 runs 13 amino acids, cysteine and phenylalanine included. CDR3 DNA only is kept here, 39 bases in frame from base 1. Relative to germline, V is 4 bases shorter and J is 13 bases shorter, with 17 bases between their ends. In the germline V gene (reference sequence), CDR1 corresponds to SGHNT and CDR2 to YYREEE. The cohort comprised fewer than 700 healthy bone marrow donors. At the time of sampling, all cohort members were nominally healthy, though unrecorded immune exposures were likely present. The donor tested CMV seropositive and was one of the 289 seropositive cohort members. Every donor gave a peripheral blood sample, and the peripheral blood mononuclear cells from that sample were used for TCR beta sequencing. Genomic DNA extraction from the blood cell samples was performed with the Qiagen DNeasy Blood Extraction Kit.

The receptor chain draws on TRBV5-4 and TRBJ1-4, with a weak D call of TRBD1 (6 bases match). This sequence was found in a woman aged 50 to 60 in good health and CMV-seropositive. Sequencing input: PBMCs. This receptor carries the CDR3 CASSVTGYEPLFF. Here is the DNA: TGTGCCAGCAGCGTTACAGGGTACGAACCACTGTTTTTT.